Below, 23 T cell receptor beta chains from the same sample are listed, as sequenced in a study of cytomegalovirus exposure and HLA in healthy donors. PCR involved 60 Vbeta and 13 Jbeta primers. Method: immunoSEQ multiplex PCR; TCRdb's copy keeps in-frame clones and lacks some. The sample carries 150,000 to 200,000 clones, around four fifths recorded once. The sequenced sample consisted of PBMCs. The receptors were sampled from a man aged 18 to 30 in good health and CMV-seronegative.

The chain's CDR3 is CASSTLGTAAKNIQYF. The CDR3 coding sequence is TGTGCCAGCAGTACCCTCGGGACAGCGGCCAAAAACATTCAGTACTTC. The chain has TRBV28 and TRBJ2-4; TRBD1 aligns across 7 bases. CDR1 is MDHEN and CDR2 is SYDVKM in the germline V gene. V lost 5 bases and J lost 1; bases outside the gene matches: 8. This CDR3 spans 16 amino acids. Supplemented by reference TRBV28 and TRBJ2-4, the full variable domain reads DVKVTQSSRYLVKRTGEKVFLECVQDMDHENMFWYRQDPGLGLRLIYFSYDVKMKEKGDIPEGYSVSREKKERFSLILESASTNQTSMYLCASSTLGTAAKNIQYFGAGTRLSVL.

The chain links TRBV7-9 to TRBJ1-6; D is unresolved. V was shortened by 5 bases and J by 8 bases, with 16 bases between the two germline ends. The CDR3 loop spans 15 amino acids. The germline V gene encodes CDR1 SEHNR and CDR2 FQNEAQ (reference sequence). The CDR3 nucleotides are TGTGCCAGCAGCCCGGGTCGGTCACACGATTCACCCCTCCACTTT. Translating it yields CASSPGRSHDSPLHF. The full variable domain, its missing parts supplied by reference TRBV7-9 and TRBJ1-6, is DTGVSQNPRHKITKRGQNVTFRCDPISEHNRLYWYRQTLGQGPEFLTYFQNEAQLEKSRLLSDRFSAERPKGSFSTLEIQRTEQGDSAMYLCASSPGRSHDSPLHFGNGTRLTVT.

The chain is built from TRBV5-6 and TRBJ2-5; D unresolved. Trimming stripped 0 bases from V and 2 bases from J, with 5 bases between. CDR1 is SGHDT, CDR2 YYEEEE, per germline. This CDR3 is 13 amino acids long. DNA for the CDR3: TGTGCCAGCAGCTTGGGAGAGCAAGAGACCCAGTACTTC. Translating it yields CASSLGEQETQYF.

Only one count was recorded for this clone. This chain uses TRBV29-1 with TRBJ1-3; 7 bases are a match to TRBD1. The junction had 6 bases not matched to a gene; V was cut back by 6 bases and J by 4 bases. Germline V gene data show CDR1 as SQVTM and CDR2 as ANQGSEA. The CDR3 sequence is 13 residues long. CDR3 sequence: CSVWTGLGNTIYF. In DNA, the CDR3 is TGCAGCGTGTGGACAGGTCTGGGAAACACCATATATTTT.

The chain couples TRBV5-1 to TRBJ1-6; no definite D call. CDR3 length: 16 amino acids. Trimming took 5 bases from V and 7 from J, leaving 19 bases between them. The V gene's germline CDR1 is SGHRS and CDR2 YFSETQ. The CDR3 nucleotides read TGCGCCAGCAGGGAGAGAGAGGGAAGATTGAATTCACCCCTCCACTTT. Protein product: CASREREGRLNSPLHF.

In nucleotides, the CDR3 is TGCGCCAGCAGCCTTCTGAGAGGTGACGAGCAGTACTTC. This codes for CASSLLRGDEQYF. The chain carries TRBV4-3 and TRBJ2-7; no definite D call. The CDR3 is 13 amino acids. Germline V gives CDR1 LGHNA, CDR2 YSLEER. With 4 bases removed from V and 5 bases from J, the gap between germline ends came to 12 bases.

The chain uses TRBV29-1 and TRBJ2-7, with D tentatively TRBD1 (7 bases). Trimming took off 1 base at V and 6 bases at J, with 10 bases between the two ends. The CDR3 covers 12 residues. Germline-derived CDR1 and CDR2 are SQVTM and ANQGSEA. The CDR3 reads CSVEGQGGEQYF. The CDR3 DNA follows: TGCAGCGTTGAAGGCCAGGGGGGCGAGCAGTACTTC.

On this clone itself: One junction end does not reproduce the germline sequence, and a read error may be involved. This chain connects TRBV7-9 to TRBJ1-1; D uncertain. The length of the CDR3 is 13 residues. CDR1 is SEHNR, CDR2 FQNEAQ, per germline (reference sequence). CDR3 protein: CSSSRVGGTEAFF. The DNA for the CDR3 is TGTTCCAGCAGCCGGGTGGGAGGCACTGAAGCTTTCTTT.

The chain recombines TRBV19 with TRBJ2-3; D perhaps matches TRBD1 (6 bases). Between the trimmed V and J ends, which lost 6 bases and 1 base, there was a span of 8 bases. Germline lookup yields CDR1 LNHDA and CDR2 SQIVND (reference sequence). This CDR3 spans 13 amino acids. The CDR3 is CASSPGGTDTQYF. The CDR3 nucleotides read TGTGCCAGTAGCCCAGGGGGCACAGATACGCAGTATTTT. Combining the CDR3 with reference TRBV19 and TRBJ2-3 gives the whole variable domain DGGITQSPKYLFRKEGQNVTLSCEQNLNHDAMYWYRQDPGQGLRLIYYSQIVNDFQKGDIAEGYSVSREKKESFPLTVTSAQKNPTAFYLCASSPGGTDTQYFGPGTRLTVL.

The chain carries TRBV15 and TRBJ2-3; 9 nucleotides align to TRBD1. Germline CDR1 and CDR2: LNHNV and YYDKDF (reference sequence). V was pared by 3 bases and J by 1 base, with 2 bases of the junction left unmatched. There are 15 residues in the CDR3. CDR3 bases: TGTGCCACCAGCAGGCGACAGGGGGGCACAGATACGCAGTATTTT. It specifies CATSRRQGGTDTQYF.

This chain joins TRBV5-8 and TRBJ2-1, with 7 nucleotides matching TRBD2. From germline, CDR1 is SGHTS and CDR2 YDEGEE. This CDR3 has 17 residues. V shed 5 bases, J shed 0 bases, and the junction held 11 bases outside the gene matches. CDR3 bases: TGTGCCAGCAGTTCGTTGACTAGCCTTCCCTCCTACAATGAGCAGTTCTTC. Translating gives CASSSLTSLPSYNEQFF.

The V call is TRBV6-5, the J call TRBJ1-3; possible D gene TRBD1, 5 bases. Trimming stripped 6 bases from V and 2 bases from J, with 11 bases between. This CDR3 spans 14 amino acids. The germline CDR1 and CDR2 sequences are MNHEY and SVGAGI. The CDR3 here is CASRTTAPGNTIYF. For the CDR3, the DNA is TGTGCCAGCAGAACGACAGCTCCTGGAAACACCATATATTTT.

The rearrangement links TRBV6-6 to TRBJ2-3; 9 positions agree with TRBD1. The CDR3 length is 16 residues. Germline V gene sequence: CDR1 MNHNY, CDR2 SVGAGI (reference sequence). Trimming at V came to 5 bases and at J to 0 bases, leaving 6 bases not matched to a gene. As DNA, the CDR3 is TGTGCCAGCAGTCCGGGACAGGGATTGAGCACAGATACGCAGTATTTT. Protein product: CASSPGQGLSTDTQYF.

V and J are TRBV5-1 and TRBJ1-1; D may be TRBD1 (6 bases). The CDR3 has 14 residues. The V gene lost 3 bases and the J gene lost 1 base, with 10 bases spanning the gap. The V gene's germline CDR1 is SGHRS and CDR2 YFSETQ. CDR3 in amino acids: CASSSRGRNTEAFF. As DNA, the CDR3 is TGCGCCAGCAGCTCCAGGGGACGGAACACTGAAGCTTTCTTT.

J is TRBJ2-1 and V is TRBV12-5; 10 nucleotides align to TRBD1. V lost 0 bases and J lost 8; bases outside the gene matches: 10. The CDR3 is 17 residues long. From germline, CDR1 is LGHNT and CDR2 FRNRAP. The CDR3 spells CASGLVRGTGEYYEQFF. CDR3 DNA sequence: TGTGCTAGTGGTTTGGTAAGAGGGACAGGGGAATACTATGAGCAGTTCTTC. The full variable domain, its missing parts supplied by reference TRBV12-5 and TRBJ2-1, is DARVTQTPRHKVTEMGQEVTMRCQPILGHNTVFWYRQTMMQGLELLAYFRNRAPLDDSGMPKDRFSAEMPDATLATLKIQPSEPRDSAVYFCASGLVRGTGEYYEQFFGPGTRLTVL.

The sample holds a few counts of this clone. This chain joins TRBV9 and TRBJ1-1, with no clear D. Germline-derived CDR1 and CDR2 are SGDLS and YYNGEE. The CDR3 has 13 amino acids. Trimming cost V 0 bases and J 5 bases, with 8 bases left between them. The CDR3 reads CASSVGTVTEAFF. CDR3 in DNA: TGTGCCAGCAGCGTAGGTACAGTTACTGAAGCTTTCTTT.

V usage is TRBV7-8 and J usage is TRBJ2-7, with D possibly matching TRBD2 (5 bases). CDR3 length: 15 residues. Trimming left V 2 bases short and J 5 bases short, with 16 bases between. The germline V gene encodes CDR1 SGHVS and CDR2 FQNEAQ. The CDR3 loop is CASSLWSGADDEQYF. The CDR3 coding sequence is TGTGCCAGCAGCTTATGGTCCGGAGCGGACGACGAGCAGTACTTC.

This clone was recorded only once. The chain employs TRBV9 and TRBJ2-7; tentatively, D is TRBD1 (5 bases). The CDR3 is 14 amino acids. Germline loops: CDR1 SGDLS, CDR2 YYNGEE. Trimming removed 0 bases from V and 6 bases from J, with 13 bases in between. The CDR3 reads CASSVGIGVGEQYF. DNA of the CDR3: TGTGCCAGCAGCGTAGGAATAGGGGTGGGCGAGCAGTACTTC.

The rearrangement uses TRBV7-8 and TRBJ2-7, with D tentatively TRBD1 (7 bases). V gave up 5 bases and J gave up 3 bases, with 26 bases separating them. Germline values: CDR1 SGHVS, CDR2 FQNEAQ. The length of the CDR3 is 18 residues. The CDR3 here is CASSERGAGGILIYEQYF. The DNA for the CDR3 is TGTGCCAGCAGCGAGAGGGGAGCAGGGGGGATCTTGATCTACGAGCAGTACTTC.

V and J are TRBV28 and TRBJ2-5, with a possible D match to TRBD2 (7 bases). The closer fit of TRBJ2-7 to the DNA end suggests the J call may be wrong. The CDR3 contains 15 residues. Germline V gene sequence: CDR1 MDHEN, CDR2 SYDVKM. CDR3 bases: TGTGCCAGCAGGCCAAGGGGGGGCAGGACCTACGAGCAGTACTTC. Its protein product is CASRPRGGRTYEQYF.

In this sample, this clone turned up once. The CDR3 here is CASSPTGGLGYNEQFF. Here the CDR3 DNA reads TGTGCCAGCAGCCCTACAGGGGGCTTGGGCTACAATGAGCAGTTCTTC. The V gene is TRBV28, the J gene TRBJ2-1; 9 bases map to TRBD1. The CDR3 sequence is 16 residues long. With V trimmed by 6 bases and J by 3 bases, 9 bases remained unmatched. CDR1 MDHEN and CDR2 SYDVKM come from the germline V gene. The full variable domain, completed using reference TRBV28 and TRBJ2-1, is DVKVTQSSRYLVKRTGEKVFLECVQDMDHENMFWYRQDPGLGLRLIYFSYDVKMKEKGDIPEGYSVSREKKERFSLILESASTNQTSMYLCASSPTGGLGYNEQFFGPGTRLTVL.

This chain joins TRBV29-1 and TRBJ2-6, with a weak D call TRBD1 (6 bases). Trimming removed 3 bases from V and 1 base from J, with 16 bases in between. This CDR3 has 17 residues. Germline CDR1 SQVTM, CDR2 ANQGSEA. The DNA of the CDR3 is TGCAGCGTTGAGACAGGTAATACCGCATCTGGGGCCAACGTCCTGACTTTC. This gives the protein CSVETGNTASGANVLTF.

This chain connects TRBV28 to TRBJ2-5; 9 bases are a match to TRBD2. With V trimmed by 4 bases and J by 5 bases, 8 bases remained unmatched. CDR3 size: 15 residues. Germline CDR1 and CDR2: MDHEN and SYDVKM. CDR3 loop: CASSSAGSGGETQYF. The CDR3 bases are TGTGCCAGCAGTTCCGCAGGCAGCGGGGGGGAGACCCAGTACTTC. The full variable domain, in which reference TRBV28 and TRBJ2-5 provide the parts outside the CDR3, is DVKVTQSSRYLVKRTGEKVFLECVQDMDHENMFWYRQDPGLGLRLIYFSYDVKMKEKGDIPEGYSVSREKKERFSLILESASTNQTSMYLCASSSAGSGGETQYFGPGTRLLVL.